Listed here are 27 T cell receptor beta chains from one sample, sequenced in a study of blood T cell repertoires in COVID-19. The table came from immunoSEQ multiplex PCR; TCRdb's copy has only in-frame clones and leaves some out. The sample yields about 430,000 clones, 70% to 90% seen once. Sequencing was carried out using PBMCs or T cells enriched from blood (not recorded which). The source of these receptors is a woman aged 25 to 45 with acute COVID-19.

This clone appeared once. The CDR3 reads CSVKTGQSYEQYF. CDR3 nucleotides: TGCAGCGTCAAGACAGGACAGTCCTACGAGCAGTACTTC. The chain links TRBV29-1 to TRBJ2-7, with a tentative D call TRBD1 (6 bases). The CDR3 contains 13 residues. V was trimmed by 6 bases and J by 1 base, leaving 13 bases between them. Germline V CDR1 and CDR2: SQVTM, ANQGSEA.

The chain couples TRBV7-9 to TRBJ2-2, with 8 nucleotides matching TRBD2. The CDR3 has 16 amino acids. V was clipped by 8 bases and J by 2 bases; unmatched bases: 10. CDR1 and CDR2 from the germline V gene are SEHNR and FQNEAQ (reference sequence). The CDR3 DNA sequence: TGTGCCAGCTCTTTGGGTAGCGGGGTCAACACCGGGGAGCTGTTTTTT. Residues: CASSLGSGVNTGELFF.

The rearrangement links TRBV2 to TRBJ2-1; tentative D call: TRBD1 (6 bases). Trimming removed 6 bases at V and 0 bases at J, with 9 bases between. This CDR3 comprises 14 residues. Germline CDR1 reads SNHLY; CDR2 reads FYNNEI. The CDR3 bases are TGTGCCAGCAGCGGACAGAGCTCCTACAATGAGCAGTTCTTC. It translates to CASSGQSSYNEQFF.

The genes are TRBV5-4 and TRBJ2-5; 8 bases align to TRBD2. V lost 0 bases and J lost 5; bases outside the gene matches: 6. Germline CDR1 is SGHNT and CDR2 is YYREEE (reference sequence). The CDR3 is made up of 15 amino acids. CDR3 sequence: CASSLGREVGETQYF. Here the CDR3 DNA reads TGTGCCAGCAGCTTGGGGCGGGAGGTAGGGGAGACCCAGTACTTC.

The rearrangement joins TRBV4-1 to TRBJ2-7, with TRBD2 matching over 11 bases. J gave up 10 bases and V 1 base, and 3 bases lay outside the gene matches. The germline V gene encodes CDR1 MGHRA and CDR2 YSYEKL. There are 13 residues in the CDR3. Here the CDR3 DNA reads TGCGCCAGCAGCCAAGCTAGCGGGGGGTCACAGTACTTC. Amino acids: CASSQASGGSQYF.

This chain joins TRBV7-2 and TRBJ2-4; possibly TRBD2 for D (7 bases). The CDR3 sequence is 17 residues long. Germline CDR1 and CDR2: SGHTA and FQGNSA. V was clipped by 2 bases and J by 0 bases, with 14 bases between them. CDR3 region: CASSLFGGALAKNIQYF. DNA for the CDR3: TGTGCCAGCAGCTTATTTGGGGGGGCCCTAGCCAAAAACATTCAGTACTTC.

This chain connects TRBV7-9 to TRBJ1-4, with 8 bases lining up with TRBD1. The V gene's germline CDR1 is SEHNR and CDR2 FQNEAQ (reference sequence). The junction had 4 bases not matched to a gene; V was cut back by 5 bases and J by 5 bases. The CDR3 is 14 amino acids. The CDR3 region is CASSNRDRNEKLFF. The CDR3 nucleotides are TGTGCCAGCAGCAACCGGGACAGGAATGAAAAACTGTTTTTT. The variable domain in full, completed from reference TRBV7-9 and TRBJ1-4, reads DTGVSQNPRHKITKRGQNVTFRCDPISEHNRLYWYRQTLGQGPEFLTYFQNEAQLEKSRLLSDRFSAERPKGSFSTLEIQRTEQGDSAMYLCASSNRDRNEKLFFGSGTQLSVL.

This chain links TRBV6-2 or TRBV6-3 with TRBJ1-5, with 7 bases that match TRBD1. V dropped 2 bases and J dropped 0; count of bases not matched to a gene: 7. This CDR3 contains 17 residues. Germline V lookup: CDR1 MNHEY, CDR2 SVGEGT. CDR3 region: CASSYMGQIYSNQPQHF. The CDR3 DNA follows: TGTGCCAGCAGTTACATGGGACAGATTTATAGCAATCAGCCCCAGCATTTT.

This clone came up once. CDR3 protein: CASSQGTGGANGYTF. CDR3 coding DNA: TGCGCCAGCAGCCAGGGTACAGGGGGCGCCAATGGCTACACCTTC. This chain uses TRBV4-3 with TRBJ1-2; TRBD1 matches 9 bases. Trimming cost V 3 bases and J 6 bases; bases outside gene matches: 8. Germline V lookup: CDR1 LGHNA, CDR2 YSLEER. The CDR3 has 15 amino acids.

V gene TRBV2 combines with J gene TRBJ1-5; D might be TRBD1 (5 bases). CDR3 length equals 14 residues. The V gene's germline CDR1 is SNHLY and CDR2 FYNNEI. Trimming pared 6 bases from V and 2 bases from J, leaving 11 bases between. CDR3 nucleotide sequence: TGTGCCAGCAGAACTCAGGGTGGCAATCAGCCCCAGCATTTT. It is translated as CASRTQGGNQPQHF.

This chain connects TRBV24-1 to TRBJ2-5; no reliable D call. The CDR3 extends over 14 amino acids. From germline, CDR1 is KGHDR and CDR2 SFDVKD. Trimming pared 3 bases from V and 0 bases from J, leaving 7 bases between. This CDR3 is CATSDPNYQETQYF. CDR3 DNA: TGTGCCACCAGTGATCCCAACTACCAAGAGACCCAGTACTTC.

The J gene is TRBJ1-1, the V gene TRBV7-3, with D maybe TRBD1 (5 bases). The CDR3 length is 15 residues. Germline V lookup: CDR1 SGHTA, CDR2 FQGTGA. Trimming took 1 base from V and 5 from J, leaving 14 bases between them. The CDR3, as DNA: TGTGCCAGCAGCTTAAATGGCAGGGTAATAACTGAAGCTTTCTTT. Translation gives CASSLNGRVITEAFF. Complete variable domain (other parts from reference TRBV7-3 and TRBJ1-1): GAGVSQTPSNKVTEKGKYVELRCDPISGHTALYWYRQSLGQGPEFLIYFQGTGAADDSGLPNDRFFAVRPEGSVSTLKIQRTERGDSAVYLCASSLNGRVITEAFFGQGTRLTVV.

J is TRBJ2-2 and V is TRBV7-9; TRBD2 matches at 7 bases. Germline trimming cut 1 base from V and 7 bases from J; bases unmatched to any gene: 9. Germline CDR1 is SEHNR and CDR2 is FQNEAQ (reference sequence). CDR3 size: 16 residues. CDR3 sequence reads: CASSLGLTGGLGELFF. CDR3 nucleotides: TGTGCCAGCAGCTTAGGCTTGACGGGGGGACTCGGGGAGCTGTTTTTT.

The chain joins TRBV3-1 (or the pseudogene TRBV3-2) to TRBJ1-6, with TRBD1 matching over 9 bases. The CDR3 runs to 15 residues. V was pared by 3 bases and J by 9 bases, with 6 bases of the junction left unmatched. Germline CDR1 reads LGHDT; CDR2 reads YNNKEL (reference sequence). The CDR3 region has the DNA TGTGCCAGCAGCCACGGGACAGGGAGGAGTTCACCCCTCCACTTT. Translating gives CASSHGTGRSSPLHF.

The chain joins TRBV27 to TRBJ1-5, with D possibly matching TRBD1 (5 bases). The germline gives CDR1 MNHEY, CDR2 SMNVEV (reference sequence). Trimming left V 5 bases short and J 7 bases short, with 15 bases between. This CDR3 contains 14 residues. The CDR3 reads CASSEQTWGQPQHF. The CDR3 nucleotides are TGTGCCAGCAGTGAACAGACCTGGGGCCAGCCCCAGCATTTT.

This rearrangement joins TRBV5-1 to TRBJ2-7; the D gene is possibly TRBD2 (6 bases). V was cut by 0 bases and J by 6 bases, with 10 bases left in between. Germline lookup yields CDR1 SGHRS and CDR2 YFSETQ. The length of the CDR3 is 13 residues. The CDR3 loop reads CASSLVPGVEQYF. As DNA, the CDR3 is TGCGCCAGCAGCTTGGTCCCGGGAGTCGAGCAGTACTTC.

The rearrangement uses TRBV6-4 and TRBJ1-5, with TRBD1 as a possible D gene (5 bases). The germline V gene encodes CDR1 MRHNA and CDR2 SNTAGT. CDR3 size: 16 residues. Trimming pared 5 bases from V and 5 bases from J, leaving 19 bases between. The CDR3, as DNA: TGTGCCAGCAGTCCCAGTAAAAACAGGTTTCATCAGCCCCAGCATTTT. Translation gives CASSPSKNRFHQPQHF.

This rearrangement joins TRBV3-1 (or the pseudogene TRBV3-2) to TRBJ1-1; 10 nucleotides agree with TRBD1. After removal of 2 bases from V and 1 base from J, the junction contained 7 bases not matched to a gene. The CDR3 consists of 17 residues. Looked up from germline, CDR1 is LGHDT and CDR2 is YNNKEL (reference sequence). The CDR3 DNA reads as TGTGCCAGCAGCCAATCCAGGACAGGGGGATGGAACACTGAAGCTTTCTTT. It yields the protein CASSQSRTGGWNTEAFF.

The V call is TRBV10-3, the J call TRBJ2-4, with 9 bases identical to TRBD1. Per the germline V gene, CDR1 is ENHRY and CDR2 is SYGVKD. V trimming: 10 bases; J trimming: 8 bases; junction bases outside the gene matches: 3. The CDR3 sequence is 11 residues long. As DNA, the CDR3 is TGTGCCACTCGGACAGGGGACATTCAGTACTTC. Protein product: CATRTGDIQYF.

This clone was seen a handful of times. J is TRBJ2-7 and V is TRBV12-3 or TRBV12-4; no firm D call. CDR3 size: 11 residues. The germline V and J ends were trimmed by 5 bases and 3 bases, with 5 bases remaining between them. CDR3 bases: TGTGCCAGCAGTAATAGCTACGAGCAGTACTTC. Protein product: CASSNSYEQYF.

Note on this clone: The same CDR3 is also encoded by other DNA sequences in this sample. The V and J genes are TRBV24-1 and TRBJ1-5; no clear D gene. Germline V gene lookup returns CDR1 KGHDR and CDR2 SFDVKD. The CDR3 runs to 12 residues. Trimming removed 2 bases at V and 4 bases at J, with 2 bases between. The CDR3 nucleotides read TGTGCCACCAGTGATTCTAATCAGCCCCAGCATTTT. Protein: CATSDSNQPQHF.

V gene TRBV5-1 combines with J gene TRBJ1-1, with a possible D match to TRBD1 (5 bases). The V and J ends lost 4 bases and 6 bases respectively, with 13 bases between them. CDR1 is SGHRS and CDR2 is YFSETQ in the germline V gene. The CDR3 extends over 13 amino acids. The CDR3 protein is CASSAGSGSEAFF. The CDR3 DNA sequence: TGCGCCAGCAGCGCAGGGTCCGGTTCTGAAGCTTTCTTT.

The chain uses TRBV6-2 or TRBV6-3 and TRBJ2-3; 11 positions match TRBD2. The germline CDR1 and CDR2 sequences are MNHEY and SVGEGT. There are 13 residues in the CDR3. J gave up 14 bases and V 4 bases, and 8 bases lay outside the gene matches. CDR3 amino acids: CASSWSSGGARYF. The CDR3 nucleotides are TGTGCCAGCAGTTGGAGTAGCGGGGGGGCCCGGTATTTT.

Written as DNA, the CDR3 is TGTGCCACCGCGGCGGGGACCAATGAAAAACTGTTTTTT. It specifies CATAAGTNEKLFF. V usage is TRBV6-5 and J usage is TRBJ1-4; D may be TRBD1 (5 bases). Deletions cut 10 bases from V and 5 bases from J, with 14 bases between. The CDR3 totals 13 residues. CDR1 is MNHEY, CDR2 SVGAGI, per germline.

This chain joins TRBV3-1 (or the pseudogene TRBV3-2) and TRBJ1-1; no clear D. CDR3 length: 13 residues. The V and J ends lost 5 bases and 7 bases respectively, with 14 bases between them. Germline CDR1 is LGHDT and CDR2 is YNNKEL (reference sequence). The CDR3 DNA follows: TGTGCCAGCAGCAACGGGAAGGTCAGTGAAGCTTTCTTT. This encodes CASSNGKVSEAFF.

The V and J genes are TRBV5-1 and TRBJ2-1, with 10 nucleotides matching TRBD2. Trimming removed 1 base from V and 4 bases from J; junction bases left unmatched: 5. The germline gives CDR1 SGHRS, CDR2 YFSETQ. The CDR3 length is 16 residues. The CDR3 region has the DNA TGCGCCAGCAGCTTGACCCCGACTAGCGGGTACAATGAGCAGTTCTTC. Its translation: CASSLTPTSGYNEQFF.

This chain connects TRBV7-2 to TRBJ1-1, with TRBD1 matching over 9 bases. The CDR3 covers 14 residues. The V and J ends lost 5 bases and 3 bases, in that order; junction bases with no gene match: 4. Germline V gene data show CDR1 as SGHTA and CDR2 as FQGNSA. The CDR3 loop reads CASSPDRGYTEAFF. The CDR3 DNA reads as TGTGCCAGCAGCCCCGACAGGGGGTACACTGAAGCTTTCTTT.